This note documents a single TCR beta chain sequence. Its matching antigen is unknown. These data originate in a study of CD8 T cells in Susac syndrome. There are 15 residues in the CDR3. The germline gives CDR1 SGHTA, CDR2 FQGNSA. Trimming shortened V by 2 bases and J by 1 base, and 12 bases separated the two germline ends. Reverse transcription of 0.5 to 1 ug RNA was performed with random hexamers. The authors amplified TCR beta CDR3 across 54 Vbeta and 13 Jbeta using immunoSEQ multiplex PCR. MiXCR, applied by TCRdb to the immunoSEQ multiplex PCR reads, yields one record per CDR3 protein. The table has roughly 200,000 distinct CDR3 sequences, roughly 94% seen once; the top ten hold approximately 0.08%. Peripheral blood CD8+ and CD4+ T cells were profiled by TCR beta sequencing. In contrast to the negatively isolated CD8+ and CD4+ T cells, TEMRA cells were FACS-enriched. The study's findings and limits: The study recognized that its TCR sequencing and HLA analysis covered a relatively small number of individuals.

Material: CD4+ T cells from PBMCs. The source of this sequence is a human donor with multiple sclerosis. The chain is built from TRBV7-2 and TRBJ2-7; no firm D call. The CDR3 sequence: CASSLTGGDSYEQYF. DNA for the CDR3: TGTGCCAGCAGCTTAACTGGTGGCGATTCCTACGAGCAGTACTTC.